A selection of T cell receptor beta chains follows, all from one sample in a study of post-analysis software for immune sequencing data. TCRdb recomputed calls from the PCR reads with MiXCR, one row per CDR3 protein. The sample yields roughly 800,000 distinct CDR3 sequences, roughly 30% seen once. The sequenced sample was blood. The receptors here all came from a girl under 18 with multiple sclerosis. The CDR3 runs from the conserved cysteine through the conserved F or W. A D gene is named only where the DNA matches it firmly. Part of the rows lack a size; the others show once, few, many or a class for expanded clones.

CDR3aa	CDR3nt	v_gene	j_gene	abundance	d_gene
CASSTTSGSFYDEQFF	TGTGCCAGCAGCACAACTAGCGGCTCTTTCTACGATGAGCAGTTCTTC	TRBV7-9	TRBJ2-1	-	TRBD2
CASSSIGQGFLNEQFF	TGTGCCAGCAGCTCCATAGGACAGGGATTTTTGAATGAGCAGTTCTTC	TRBV11-2	TRBJ2-1	-	TRBD1
CASSFSGLNTEAFF	TGTGCCAGCAGTTTCTCTGGGTTGAACACTGAAGCTTTCTTT	TRBV12-3/TRBV12-4	TRBJ1-1	few	-
CAISPRAGTGGSEQFF	TGTGCCATCAGTCCCCGAGCCGGGACAGGGGGATCGGAGCAGTTCTTC	TRBV10-3	TRBJ2-1	few	TRBD1
CASSEGPRPFF	TGCGCCAGCAGCGAAGGACCTAGGCCGTTCTTC	TRBV5-1	TRBJ2-1	-	-
CASSLVQGSPYF	TGTGCCAGCAGCTTAGTACAGGGATCTCCGTACTTC	TRBV7-8	TRBJ2-7	few	-
CASSLQGPDPNTEAFF	TGTGCCAGCAGTTTACAGGGGCCCGACCCTAACACTGAAGCTTTCTTT	TRBV27	TRBJ1-1	once	-
CSANVQGIRNEQFF	TGCAGTGCTAATGTACAGGGAATCCGGAATGAGCAGTTCTTC	TRBV20-1	TRBJ2-1	-	-
CSVEASGGESKNIQYF	TGCAGCGTTGAAGCATCAGGGGGCGAATCCAAAAACATTCAGTACTTC	TRBV29-1	TRBJ2-4	-	TRBD1
CASSPLGEQFF	TGTGCCAGCAGCCCCCTGGGGGAGCAGTTCTTC	TRBV7-2	TRBJ2-1	many	-
CASSSRGAEGVQFF	TGTGCCAGCAGTTCACGCGGGGCCGAAGGGGTGCAGTTCTTC	TRBV12-3/TRBV12-4	TRBJ2-1	-	-
CASRLAGMYNEQFF	TGTGCCTCACGACTAGCGGGGATGTACAATGAGCAGTTCTTC	TRBV6-1	TRBJ2-1	few	TRBD2
CASSYSGHSWNQPQHF	TGTGCCAGCAGTTACTCGGGACATTCATGGAATCAGCCCCAGCATTTT	TRBV6-6	TRBJ1-5	-	-
CASSQVPGDAYGYTF	TGCGCCAGCAGCCAAGTACCGGGGGACGCCTATGGCTACACCTTC	TRBV4-1	TRBJ1-2	-	-
CASSGDTGGRETQYF	TGCGCCAGCAGCGGGGACACCGGGGGACGAGAGACCCAGTACTTC	TRBV5-1	TRBJ2-5	few	-
CASSSPSGRGVGSPGGWDNEQFF	TGTGCCAGCAGTTCCCCGAGTGGCAGGGGGGTTGGGAGTCCGGGAGGATGGGACAATGAGCAGTTCTTC	TRBV28	TRBJ2-1	few	-
CASSQDPGRGHLTQYF	TGTGCCAGCAGCCAAGACCCGGGCAGGGGCCACCTTACTCAGTACTTC	TRBV3-1	TRBJ2-5	-	-
CASSPGSVYEQYF	TGTGCCAGCAGCCCAGGGTCCGTCTACGAGCAGTACTTC	TRBV7-2	TRBJ2-7	-	-
CASRPLAGDFYEQYF	TGTGCCAGCAGACCACTAGCGGGAGATTTCTACGAGCAGTACTTC	TRBV6-5	TRBJ2-7	-	TRBD2
CASSLRGDPETQYF	TGTGCCAGCAGTTTACGTGGGGATCCGGAGACCCAGTACTTC	TRBV7-2	TRBJ2-5	-	-
CASSHAGGPNYGYTF	TGTGCCAGCAGCCATGCTGGCGGACCTAACTATGGCTACACCTTC	TRBV14	TRBJ1-2	-	-
CATSDSRVGSASGANVLTF	TGTGCCACCAGTGATTCGAGAGTGGGCAGCGCCTCTGGGGCCAACGTCCTGACTTTC	TRBV24-1	TRBJ2-6	many	-
CASSERGGRTEAFF	TGCGCCAGCAGCGAACGGGGGGGTCGCACTGAAGCTTTCTTT	TRBV5-1	TRBJ1-1	-	-
CSASLIRGPDPNQPQHF	TGCAGTGCTAGCTTAATAAGGGGTCCCGACCCCAATCAGCCCCAGCATTTT	TRBV20-1	TRBJ1-5	-	-
CASSRDTREETQYF	TGTGCCAGCAGCCGGGACACCAGGGAGGAGACCCAGTACTTC	TRBV6-4	TRBJ2-5	-	-
CASSFTTSGISPYNEQFF	TGTGCCAGCAGTTTCACGACTAGCGGGATTTCCCCCTACAATGAGCAGTTCTTC	TRBV6-2/TRBV6-3	TRBJ2-1	-	TRBD2
CASSLRAAPYNEQFF	TGTGCCAGCAGCTTGAGGGCAGCTCCATACAATGAGCAGTTCTTC	TRBV7-8	TRBJ2-1	few	-
CASSQEGAPGYTF	TGTGCCAGCAGCCAAGAGGGGGCCCCCGGCTACACCTTC	TRBV4-2	TRBJ1-2	few	-
CAISDRGLSGNTIYF	TGTGCCATCAGTGACAGGGGACTCTCTGGAAACACCATATATTTT	TRBV10-3	TRBJ1-3	-	-
CSARDPVEQYF	TGCAGTGCTAGAGATCCTGTCGAGCAGTACTTC	TRBV20-1	TRBJ2-7	many	-
CSVEDPAGGETQYF	TGCAGCGTTGAAGATCCCGCAGGAGGGGAGACCCAGTACTTC	TRBV29-1	TRBJ2-5	few	-
CSVAQSYGYTF	TGCAGCGTTGCACAGAGCTATGGCTACACCTTC	TRBV29-1	TRBJ1-2	-	-
CASSQEGLPEVYGYTF	TGCGCCAGCAGCCAAGAGGGTCTCCCGGAGGTCTATGGCTACACCTTC	TRBV4-3	TRBJ1-2	-	-
CASRGDGNSPPHF	TGTGCCAGCAGGGGGGATGGTAATTCACCCCCCCACTTT	TRBV12-3/TRBV12-4	TRBJ1-6	-	-
CATSREPPELERETQYF	TGTGCCACCAGCAGAGAACCGCCTGAGCTGGAGAGGGAGACCCAGTACTTC	TRBV15	TRBJ2-5	many	-
CAISVDNGYTF	TGTGCCATCAGTGTCGACAACGGCTACACCTTC	TRBV10-3	TRBJ1-2	few	-
CASSSYVAARANEQFF	TGTGCCAGCAGCTCATACGTAGCGGCGAGGGCAAATGAGCAGTTCTTC	TRBV9	TRBJ2-1	-	-
CSVVLAGGSGTQYF	TGCAGCGTTGTTCTCGCGGGGGGGAGTGGTACGCAGTATTTT	TRBV29-1	TRBJ2-3	few	TRBD2
CASSKVGGLSGANVLTF	TGTGCCAGCAGCAAAGTGGGAGGGCTCTCTGGGGCCAACGTCCTGACTTTC	TRBV7-2	TRBJ2-6	-	TRBD2
CASSLDPSTDTQYF	TGTGCCAGCAGCTTAGATCCTAGCACAGATACGCAGTATTTT	TRBV7-2	TRBJ2-3	many	-
CASTPISGTGMEETQYF	TGTGCCAGCACTCCAATCTCCGGGACAGGGATGGAAGAGACCCAGTACTTC	TRBV28	TRBJ2-5	-	TRBD1
CASSLVASGGETSRTDTQYF	TGTGCCAGCAGCTTAGTGGCTAGCGGGGGGGAAACTTCACGCACAGATACGCAGTATTTT	TRBV7-8	TRBJ2-3	few	TRBD2
CASNPTGPNPYGYTF	TGTGCCAGCAACCCGACAGGACCAAACCCCTATGGCTACACCTTC	TRBV6-5	TRBJ1-2	few	-
CASSFPPQGNEQFF	TGCGCCAGCAGCTTCCCCCCCCAGGGCAATGAGCAGTTCTTC	TRBV5-1	TRBJ2-1	-	-
CASSIDGTAEQVNYGYTF	TGCGCCAGCAGCATAGACGGGACAGCCGAGCAAGTTAACTATGGCTACACCTTC	TRBV7-2	TRBJ1-2	-	TRBD1
CSARRGGGGTYEQYF	TGCAGTGCTCGCCGAGGGGGGGGCGGAACCTACGAGCAGTACTTC	TRBV20-1	TRBJ2-7	few	-
CASRAGNSNQPQHF	TGTGCCAGCAGAGCAGGGAATAGCAATCAGCCCCAGCATTTT	TRBV6-1	TRBJ1-5	-	-
CSALHPGGGAYNEQFF	TGCAGTGCTCTCCACCCAGGGGGGGGGGCCTACAATGAGCAGTTCTTC	TRBV20-1	TRBJ2-1	few	-